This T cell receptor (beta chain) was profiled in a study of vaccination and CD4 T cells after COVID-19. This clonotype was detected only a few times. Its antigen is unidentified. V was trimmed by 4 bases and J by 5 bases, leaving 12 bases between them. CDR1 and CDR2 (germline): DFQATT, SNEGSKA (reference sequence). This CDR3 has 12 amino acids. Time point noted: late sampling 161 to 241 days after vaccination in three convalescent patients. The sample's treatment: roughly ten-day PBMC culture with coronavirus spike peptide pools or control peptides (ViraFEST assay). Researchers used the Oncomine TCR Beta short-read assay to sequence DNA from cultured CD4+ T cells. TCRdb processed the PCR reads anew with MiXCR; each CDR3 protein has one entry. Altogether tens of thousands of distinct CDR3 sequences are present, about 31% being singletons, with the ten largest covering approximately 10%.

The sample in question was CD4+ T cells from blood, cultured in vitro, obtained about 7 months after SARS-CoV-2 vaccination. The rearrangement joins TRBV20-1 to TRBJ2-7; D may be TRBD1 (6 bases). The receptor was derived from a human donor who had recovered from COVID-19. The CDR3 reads CSATGHYHEQYF. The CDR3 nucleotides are TGCAGTGCTACGGGACACTACCACGAGCAGTACTTC.